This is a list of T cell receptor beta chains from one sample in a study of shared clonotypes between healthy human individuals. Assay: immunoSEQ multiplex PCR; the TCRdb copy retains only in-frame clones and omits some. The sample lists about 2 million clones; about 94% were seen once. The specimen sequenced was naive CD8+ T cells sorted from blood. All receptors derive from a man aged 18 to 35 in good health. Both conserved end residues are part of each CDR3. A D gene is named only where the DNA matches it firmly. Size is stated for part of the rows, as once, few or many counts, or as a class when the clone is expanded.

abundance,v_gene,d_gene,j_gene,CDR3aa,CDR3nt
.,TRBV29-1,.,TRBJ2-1,CSVQGGSYNEQFF,TGCAGCGTACAGGGGGGGTCCTACAATGAGCAGTTCTTC
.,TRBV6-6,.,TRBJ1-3,CASSYDVTGNTIYF,TGTGCCAGCAGTTACGACGTCACTGGAAACACCATATATTTT
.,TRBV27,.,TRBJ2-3,CASRPNLHPNTQYF,TGTGCCAGCAGACCAAACCTCCACCCCAATACGCAGTATTTT
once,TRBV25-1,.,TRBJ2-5,CASSEFEGEETQYF,TGTGCCAGCAGTGAATTCGAGGGAGAAGAGACCCAGTACTTC
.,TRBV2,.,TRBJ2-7,CASSEGASYEQYF,TGTGCCAGCAGTGAGGGAGCCTCCTACGAGCAGTACTTC
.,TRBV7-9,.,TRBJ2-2,CASSPSVAGSRRSGELFF,TGTGCCAGCAGCCCCTCGGTTGCGGGAAGTCGTCGTAGCGGGGAGCTGTTTTTT
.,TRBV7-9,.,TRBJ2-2,CASSLVVGPGELFF,TGTGCCAGCAGCTTAGTGGTAGGGCCCGGGGAGCTGTTTTTT
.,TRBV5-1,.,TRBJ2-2,CASSPGEGVPRELFF,TGCGCCAGCAGCCCCGGGGAGGGGGTTCCCCGGGAGCTGTTTTTT
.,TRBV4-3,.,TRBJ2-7,CASSQDTGLWTYEQYF,TGCGCCAGCAGCCAAGATACCGGACTCTGGACCTACGAGCAGTACTTC
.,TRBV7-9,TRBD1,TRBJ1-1,CASSYPGQGGMNTEAFF,TGTGCCAGCAGCTACCCCGGGCAGGGGGGAATGAACACTGAAGCTTTCTTT
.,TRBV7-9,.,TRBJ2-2,CASSLIRSVAGELFF,TGTGCCAGCAGCTTAATACGCAGTGTGGCCGGGGAGCTGTTTTTT
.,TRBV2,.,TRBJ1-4,CASSEAGSTNEKLFF,TGTGCCAGCAGTGAAGCGGGGAGTACTAATGAAAAACTGTTTTTT
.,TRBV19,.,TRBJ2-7,CASSSALWAYEQYF,TGTGCCAGTAGTTCGGCCCTATGGGCCTACGAGCAGTACTTC
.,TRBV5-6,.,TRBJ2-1,CASSLESGPYNEQFF,TGTGCCAGCAGCTTGGAGTCGGGACCGTACAATGAGCAGTTCTTC
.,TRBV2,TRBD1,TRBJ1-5,CASSVGQGTYSNQPQHF,TGTGCCAGCAGTGTAGGACAGGGGACCTATAGCAATCAGCCCCAGCATTTT
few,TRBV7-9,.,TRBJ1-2,CASSSDSYYGYTF,TGTGCCAGCAGTTCGGACAGTTACTATGGCTACACCTTC
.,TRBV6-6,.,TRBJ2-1,CASSYSTANEQFF,TGTGCCAGCAGTTACTCCACAGCGAATGAGCAGTTCTTC
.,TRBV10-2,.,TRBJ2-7,CATRSGSSYEQYF,TGCGCCACCCGTTCGGGGAGCTCCTACGAGCAGTACTTC
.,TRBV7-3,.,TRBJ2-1,CASSLDGNNEQFF,TGTGCCAGCAGCCTAGACGGAAACAATGAGCAGTTCTTC